A selection of T cell receptor beta chains follows, all from one sample in a study of Ad26.COV2.S vaccination and SARS-CoV-2 variants. Profiled with immunoSEQ multiplex PCR; TCRdb holds only in-frame clones, not every one. The sample holds 400,000 to 450,000 clones, over 75% seen once. The sample consisted of peripheral blood, taken in a trial of Ad26.COV2.S vaccine versus placebo. The receptors come from a person aged 18-60 years who received the Ad26.COV2.S COVID-19 vaccine or a placebo. The CDR3 runs from the conserved cysteine through the conserved F or W.

length	V	CDR3
15	TRBV11-2	CASSLDSGTIYEQYF
14	TRBV7-9	CASSGGSYNSPLHF
15	TRBV24-1	CATSDPGQGMHEQYF
16	TRBV4-3	CASSRRLAFSTDTQYF
15	TRBV28	CASSPRTGGGNEQFF
16	TRBV7-2	CASSFTGGADDTEAFF
17	TRBV5-1	CASSLVSGRGSYNEQFF
15	TRBV3-1/TRBV3-2	CASSPGQGAFEGYTF
17	TRBV4-1	CASSPSGGGEFPGELFF
14	TRBV11-2	CASSLGGLQNIQYF
15	TRBV18	CASSPGEGRNYGYTF
13	TRBV30	CAWTLHMNTEAFF
16	TRBV5-5	CASSLVSGRHYNEQFF
15	TRBV30	CAWSVIRSGYNEQFF
17	TRBV10-1	CASSTPGLKSLWDEQYF
12	TRBV21-1	CASSKEGTEAFF
15	TRBV9	CASSRDLAGHNEQFF
15	TRBV5-4	CASSPGFTTNEKLFF
15	TRBV6-6	CASSNQDLLGETQYF
17	TRBV5-1	CASSLDRVHASTDTQYF
14	TRBV5-6	CASSLSGARETQYF
12	TRBV30	CACSTLSYEQYF
13	TRBV3-1/TRBV3-2	CASSRDTPYEQYF
16	TRBV6-4	CASSESGVTGANVLTF
15	TRBV18	CASSPQRTVSDEQFF
10	TRBV10-1	CARPRNEQYF
15	TRBV10-3	CAISGQTGLNQPQHF
14	TRBV18	CASSPPGTGGEQYF
14	TRBV5-1	CASSLEGGRPEAFF
16	TRBV6-2/TRBV6-3	CASSPGLAGVADTQYF
15	TRBV5-4	CASSLVGRPYNEQFF
14	TRBV9	CASSVGDSNNEQFF
15	TRBV15	CATSNSRGLIYEQYF
15	TRBV15	CATSSRREFSYEQYF
14	TRBV7-2	CASRYTSTTDTQYF
16	TRBV12-5	CASGPSGRASTDTQYF
16	TRBV7-9	CASSLPQGPTYNEQFF
13	TRBV30	CAWSADRRNTIYF